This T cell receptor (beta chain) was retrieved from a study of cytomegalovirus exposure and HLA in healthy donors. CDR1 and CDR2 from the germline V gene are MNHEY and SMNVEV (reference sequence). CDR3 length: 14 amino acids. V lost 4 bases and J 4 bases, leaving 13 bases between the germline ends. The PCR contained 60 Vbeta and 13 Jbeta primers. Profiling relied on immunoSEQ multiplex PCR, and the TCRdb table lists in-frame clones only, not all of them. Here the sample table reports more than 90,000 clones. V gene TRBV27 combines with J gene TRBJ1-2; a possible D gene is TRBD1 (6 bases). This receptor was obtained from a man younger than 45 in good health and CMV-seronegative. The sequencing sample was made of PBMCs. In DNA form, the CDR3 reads TGTGCCAGCAGTTCAATCGACAGGCTCTATGGCTACACCTTC. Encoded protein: CASSSIDRLYGYTF.